The 23 T cell receptor beta chains presented below share a single source sample, sequenced in a study of high-grade serous ovarian cancer treatment subgroups. TCRdb keeps only in-frame clones here, not all; method: immunoSEQ multiplex PCR. The table lists 9,500 to 15,000 clones, 88% of them singletons, with approximately 2.9% in the top ten. Tumor tissue was taken before any definitive surgery or chemotherapy was given. Source material: tumor tissue. Receptor source: a human donor with high-grade serous ovarian cancer.

V and J are TRBV5-1 and TRBJ1-2; D uncertain. The CDR3 has 14 amino acids. Germline CDR1 SGHRS, CDR2 YFSETQ. V shed 2 bases and J shed 4 bases, with 12 bases lying between them. CDR3 sequence reads: CASSLLGISYGYTF. In nucleotides, the CDR3 is TGCGCCAGCAGCTTACTGGGGATCAGCTATGGCTACACCTTC.

This clone occurred a few times. The genes are TRBV7-6 and TRBJ1-6, with D maybe TRBD1 (5 bases). Trimming removed 1 base at V and 5 bases at J, with 9 bases between. The V gene's germline CDR1 is SGHVS and CDR2 FNYEAQ. This CDR3 is built from 15 residues. The chain's CDR3 is CASSLVQENNSPLHF. The CDR3 DNA reads as TGTGCCAGCAGCTTAGTACAGGAAAATAATTCACCCCTCCACTTT.

For the CDR3, the DNA is TGTGCCATCAGTGAGAGGGGGGGAGGCTCTGGGGCCAACGTCCTGACTTTC. It specifies CAISERGGGSGANVLTF. The chain employs TRBV10-3 and TRBJ2-6; D possibly corresponds to TRBD2 (7 bases). CDR3 length: 17 residues. The V end lost 2 bases, the J end lost 0 bases, and 11 bases lay between the germline ends. Germline V gives CDR1 ENHRY, CDR2 SYGVKD.

The chain combines TRBV18 with TRBJ2-2; D is unresolved. CDR3 size: 15 residues. V was trimmed by 4 bases and J by 1 base, leaving 10 bases between them. Germline values: CDR1 KGHSH, CDR2 LQKENI. CDR3 protein: CASSQGTGNTGELFF. Written as DNA, the CDR3 is TGTGCCAGCTCACAGGGAACCGGGAACACCGGGGAGCTGTTTTTT.

V is TRBV30 and J is TRBJ1-3; 7 bases line up with TRBD1. The CDR3 runs to 13 residues. Germline loops: CDR1 GTSNPN, CDR2 SVGIG (reference sequence). V lost 7 bases to trimming and J lost 6 bases; unmatched junction nucleotides: 9. CDR3 bases: TGTGCCTCACCGGGACAGATAGAAAACACCATATATTTT. Residues: CASPGQIENTIYF.

The rearrangement uses TRBV7-9 and TRBJ1-1; possible D gene TRBD1, 5 bases. The CDR3 length is 15 residues. Trimming shortened V by 1 base and J by 4 bases, and 13 bases separated the two germline ends. Germline CDR1 SEHNR, CDR2 FQNEAQ (reference sequence). CDR3 DNA: TGTGCCAGCAGCTTAGAGGGGAGTGGGAGCACTGAAGCTTTCTTT. It translates to CASSLEGSGSTEAFF.

This chain joins TRBV5-6 and TRBJ2-7, with D uncertain. Trimming removed 0 bases at V and 2 bases at J, with 9 bases between. Germline lookup yields CDR1 SGHDT and CDR2 YYEEEE. The CDR3 is 14 residues long. The CDR3 region has the DNA TGTGCCAGCAGCTTGGGATTTACAACCTACGAGCAGTACTTC. It encodes CASSLGFTTYEQYF.

This sequence joins TRBV6-1 and TRBJ2-7; D may be TRBD2 (7 bases). This CDR3 has 14 amino acids. Trimming pared 5 bases from V and 4 bases from J, leaving 15 bases between. Per the germline V gene, CDR1 is MNHNS and CDR2 is SASEGT. This chain's CDR3 is CASSTEGGPYEQYV. In DNA, the CDR3 is TGTGCCAGCAGTACCGAGGGGGGGCCGTACGAGCAGTACGTC.

A single count supports this clone. This sequence joins TRBV7-2 and TRBJ2-3; D call uncertain. V was trimmed by 2 bases and J by 6 bases, leaving 12 bases between them. CDR1 and CDR2 (germline): SGHTA, FQGNSA. The CDR3 runs to 14 residues. CDR3 protein: CASSLSNLVDTQYF. In DNA, the CDR3 is TGTGCCAGCAGCTTAAGTAACTTAGTGGATACGCAGTATTTT.

The V call is TRBV28, the J call TRBJ1-2; tentative D call: TRBD1 (5 bases). The germline gives CDR1 MDHEN, CDR2 SYDVKM. The CDR3 is 12 residues long. The V gene lost 5 bases and the J gene lost 14 bases, with 18 bases spanning the gap. CDR3 DNA: TGTGCCAGCAGTCAGGGTTCTCGGCCCTATACCTTC. This encodes CASSQGSRPYTF.

This chain joins TRBV19 and TRBJ1-2; weak D call: TRBD1 (5 bases). V shed 3 bases and J shed 4 bases, with 12 bases lying between them. The CDR3 is made up of 14 amino acids. Germline V gene lookup returns CDR1 LNHDA and CDR2 SQIVND (reference sequence). The CDR3 DNA is TGTGCCAGTAGTATTGCAGGGATCCTCTATGGCTACACCTTC. It codes for CASSIAGILYGYTF.

The chain couples TRBV30 to TRBJ1-2; tentatively, D is TRBD1 (6 bases). The V end lost 0 bases, the J end lost 4 bases, and 15 bases lay between the germline ends. Per germline, CDR1 GTSNPN and CDR2 SVGIG (reference sequence). CDR3 length: 15 amino acids. The CDR3 here is CAWSVGGGASYGYTF. The CDR3 nucleotides are TGTGCCTGGAGTGTAGGTGGGGGCGCAAGCTATGGCTACACCTTC.

This chain connects TRBV28 to TRBJ1-4, with TRBD1 as a possible D gene (6 bases). This CDR3 has 14 residues. Trimming removed 2 bases at V and 6 bases at J, with 10 bases between. CDR1 MDHEN and CDR2 SYDVKM come from the germline V gene. The CDR3 sequence: CASSLGGADEKLFF. CDR3 coding DNA: TGTGCCAGCAGTTTAGGGGGGGCTGATGAAAAACTGTTTTTT. Full variable domain (rest looked up from reference TRBV28 and TRBJ1-4): DVKVTQSSRYLVKRTGEKVFLECVQDMDHENMFWYRQDPGLGLRLIYFSYDVKMKEKGDIPEGYSVSREKKERFSLILESASTNQTSMYLCASSLGGADEKLFFGSGTQLSVL.

J is TRBJ1-5 and V is TRBV27; D is uncertain. Germline V gene data show CDR1 as MNHEY and CDR2 as SMNVEV (reference sequence). The CDR3 covers 16 residues. V dropped 2 bases and J dropped 2 bases, with 13 bases sitting between them. CDR3 sequence reads: CASSLSGVKGNQPQHF. CDR3 nucleotide sequence: TGTGCCAGCAGTTTAAGCGGGGTAAAGGGCAATCAGCCCCAGCATTTT.

The chain is built from TRBV6-5 and TRBJ1-1; perhaps TRBD1 as D (5 bases). Trimming removed 2 bases from V and 1 base from J, with 11 bases in between. Per germline, CDR1 MNHEY and CDR2 SVGAGI. The CDR3 is made up of 15 amino acids. CDR3: CASSYGGKRNTEAFF. The CDR3, as DNA: TGTGCCAGCAGTTACGGGGGGAAACGGAACACTGAAGCTTTCTTT.

In this sample, this clone turned up a few times. V gene TRBV9 combines with J gene TRBJ2-3, with D unresolved. With 0 bases removed from V and 0 bases from J, the gap between germline ends came to 11 bases. Germline CDR1 is SGDLS and CDR2 is YYNGEE. This CDR3 region has 16 residues. This CDR3 is CASSVARSTSTDTQYF. Here the CDR3 DNA reads TGTGCCAGCAGCGTAGCCCGGAGCACTAGCACAGATACGCAGTATTTT. The full variable domain, in which reference TRBV9 and TRBJ2-3 provide the parts outside the CDR3, is DSGVTQTPKHLITATGQRVTLRCSPRSGDLSVYWYQQSLDQGLQFLIQYYNGEERAKGNILERFSAQQFPDLHSELNLSSLELGDSALYFCASSVARSTSTDTQYFGPGTRLTVL.

The CDR3 DNA is TGTGCCAGCAGCTTGCCTGGAGCGGAGACCCAGTACTTC. It codes for CASSLPGAETQYF. V gene TRBV5-6 combines with J gene TRBJ2-5, with unresolved D. Germline lookup yields CDR1 SGHDT and CDR2 YYEEEE. The CDR3 is 13 amino acids. V was shortened by 1 base and J by 5 bases, with 9 bases between the two germline ends.

The chain carries TRBV11-2 and TRBJ2-7, with TRBD2 matching 9 bases. The J segment lost 2 bases and the V segment lost 4 bases, leaving 3 bases of the junction unmatched. Germline V CDR1 and CDR2: SGHAT, FQNNGV. There are 14 residues in the CDR3. DNA for the CDR3: TGTGCCAGCAGCTCTAGCGGGGACCCCTACGAGCAGTACTTC. It is translated as CASSSSGDPYEQYF.

The chain couples TRBV7-9 to TRBJ1-1, with no clear D. V lost 5 bases, J lost 4 bases, and 11 bases lay in between. The CDR3 runs to 13 residues. Germline V gene lookup returns CDR1 SEHNR and CDR2 FQNEAQ (reference sequence). The CDR3: CASSRDGGTEAFF. CDR3 DNA sequence: TGTGCCAGCAGCCGGGATGGCGGCACTGAAGCTTTCTTT.

This clone has more than one count but fewer than ten. V gene TRBV30 combines with J gene TRBJ1-4; D is perhaps TRBD1 (5 bases). This CDR3 region has 14 residues. Trimming shortened V by 5 bases and J by 0 bases, and 10 bases separated the two germline ends. Germline CDR1 is GTSNPN and CDR2 is SVGIG (reference sequence). DNA for the CDR3: TGTGCCTGGGACCGGGGACCAACTAATGAAAAACTGTTTTTT. Its protein is CAWDRGPTNEKLFF.

The CDR3 region has the DNA TGTGCCAGCAGCTTAGGGGGGGGGCGCGAGCAGTACGTC. Its protein product is CASSLGGGREQYV. This sequence joins TRBV7-9 and TRBJ2-7; perhaps TRBD2 as D (7 bases). This CDR3 contains 13 residues. From germline, CDR1 is SEHNR and CDR2 FQNEAQ (reference sequence). V was clipped by 1 base and J by 6 bases, with 10 bases between them.

The V gene is TRBV5-1, the J gene TRBJ1-1; D not resolved. Germline loops: CDR1 SGHRS, CDR2 YFSETQ. The CDR3 is made up of 11 amino acids. The V end was cut by 5 bases, the J end by 0 bases, with 2 bases between. CDR3: CASSLNTEAFF. The CDR3, as DNA: TGCGCCAGCAGTTTGAACACTGAAGCTTTCTTT.

The V gene is TRBV7-2, the J gene TRBJ2-1, with a weak D call TRBD2 (6 bases). Trimming pared 2 bases from V and 0 bases from J, leaving 14 bases between. Germline assignment: CDR1 SGHTA and CDR2 FQGNSA. This CDR3 has 17 residues. The CDR3 DNA reads TGTGCCAGCAGCTTATGGCTGGGGGGACGCTCCTACAATGAGCAGTTCTTC. It encodes CASSLWLGGRSYNEQFF.